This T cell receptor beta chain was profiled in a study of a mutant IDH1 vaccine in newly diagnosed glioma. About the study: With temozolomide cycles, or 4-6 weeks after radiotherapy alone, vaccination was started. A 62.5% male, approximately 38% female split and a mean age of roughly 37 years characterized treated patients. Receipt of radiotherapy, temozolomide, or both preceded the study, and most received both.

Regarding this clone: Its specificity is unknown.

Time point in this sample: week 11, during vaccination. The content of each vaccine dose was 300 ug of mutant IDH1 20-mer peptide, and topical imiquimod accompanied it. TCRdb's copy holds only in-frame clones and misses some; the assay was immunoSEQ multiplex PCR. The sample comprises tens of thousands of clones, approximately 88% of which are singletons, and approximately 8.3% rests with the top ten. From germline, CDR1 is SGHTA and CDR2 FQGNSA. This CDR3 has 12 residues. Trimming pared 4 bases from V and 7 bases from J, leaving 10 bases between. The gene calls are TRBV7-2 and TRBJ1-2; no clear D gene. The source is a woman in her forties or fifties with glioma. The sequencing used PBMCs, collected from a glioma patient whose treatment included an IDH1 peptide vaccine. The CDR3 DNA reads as TGTGCCAGCAGCTCGATGGGGTTTGGCTACACCTTC. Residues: CASSSMGFGYTF.